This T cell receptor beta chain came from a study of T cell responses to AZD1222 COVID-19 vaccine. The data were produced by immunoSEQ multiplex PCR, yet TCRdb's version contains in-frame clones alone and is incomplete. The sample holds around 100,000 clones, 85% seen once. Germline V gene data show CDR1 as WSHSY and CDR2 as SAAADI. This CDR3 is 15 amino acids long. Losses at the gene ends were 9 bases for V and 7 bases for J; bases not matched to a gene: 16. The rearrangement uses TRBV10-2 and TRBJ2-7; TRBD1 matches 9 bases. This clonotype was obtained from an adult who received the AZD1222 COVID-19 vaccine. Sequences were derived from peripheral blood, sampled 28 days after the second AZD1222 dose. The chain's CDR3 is CASDLTGTGFREQYF. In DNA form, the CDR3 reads TGCGCCAGTGACTTAACTGGGACAGGGTTTAGGGAGCAGTACTTC.